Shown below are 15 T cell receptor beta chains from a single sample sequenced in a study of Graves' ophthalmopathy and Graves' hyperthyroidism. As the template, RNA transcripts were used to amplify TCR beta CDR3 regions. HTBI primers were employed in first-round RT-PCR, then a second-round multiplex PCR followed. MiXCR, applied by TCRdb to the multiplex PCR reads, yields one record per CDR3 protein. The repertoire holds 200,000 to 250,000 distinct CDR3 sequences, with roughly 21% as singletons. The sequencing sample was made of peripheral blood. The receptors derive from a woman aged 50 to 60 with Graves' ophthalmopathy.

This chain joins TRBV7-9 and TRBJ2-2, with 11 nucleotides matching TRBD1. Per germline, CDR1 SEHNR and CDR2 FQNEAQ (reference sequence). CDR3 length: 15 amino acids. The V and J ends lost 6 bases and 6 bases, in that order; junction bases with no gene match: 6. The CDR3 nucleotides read TGTGCCAGCAGACGGACAGGGGGCTCCGCCGGGGAGCTGTTTTTT. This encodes CASRRTGGSAGELFF.

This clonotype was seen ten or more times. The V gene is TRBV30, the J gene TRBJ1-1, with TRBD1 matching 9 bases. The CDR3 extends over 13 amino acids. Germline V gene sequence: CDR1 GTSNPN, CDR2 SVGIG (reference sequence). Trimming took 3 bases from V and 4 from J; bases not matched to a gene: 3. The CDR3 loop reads CAWRQGASTEAFF. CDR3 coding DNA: TGTGCCTGGAGACAGGGGGCTAGCACTGAAGCTTTCTTT.

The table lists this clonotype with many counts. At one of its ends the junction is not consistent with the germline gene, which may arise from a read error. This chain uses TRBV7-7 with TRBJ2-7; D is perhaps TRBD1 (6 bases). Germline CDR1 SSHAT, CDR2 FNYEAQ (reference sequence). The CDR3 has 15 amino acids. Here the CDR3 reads CASSLGPGDTYEQYF. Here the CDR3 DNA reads TGTGCTAGCAGCTTAGGGCCAGGGGATACCTACGAGCAGTACTTC.

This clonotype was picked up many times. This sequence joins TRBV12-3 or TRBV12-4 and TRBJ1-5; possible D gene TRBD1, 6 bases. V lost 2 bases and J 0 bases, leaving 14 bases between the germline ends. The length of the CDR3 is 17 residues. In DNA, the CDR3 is TGTGCCAGCAGTTTAAGGGCGGGGGGCGATAGCAATCAGCCCCAGCATTTT. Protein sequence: CASSLRAGGDSNQPQHF.

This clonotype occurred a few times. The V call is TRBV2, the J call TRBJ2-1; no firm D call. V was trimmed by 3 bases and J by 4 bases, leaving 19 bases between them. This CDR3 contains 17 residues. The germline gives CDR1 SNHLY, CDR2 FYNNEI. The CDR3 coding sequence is TGTGCCAGCAGTGAGGGCTACCGGGTGGGCCTTTACAATGAGCAGTTCTTC. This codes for CASSEGYRVGLYNEQFF.

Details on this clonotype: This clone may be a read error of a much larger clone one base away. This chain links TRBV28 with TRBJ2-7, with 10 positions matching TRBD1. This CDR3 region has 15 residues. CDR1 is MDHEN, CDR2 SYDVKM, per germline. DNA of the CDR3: TGTGTCAGCAGTTCCCCTGGGACAGGGGCCTACGAGCAGTACTTC. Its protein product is CVSSSPGTGAYEQYF. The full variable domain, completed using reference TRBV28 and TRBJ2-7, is DVKVTQSSRYLVKRTGEKVFLECVQDMDHENMFWYRQDPGLGLRLIYFSYDVKMKEKGDIPEGYSVSREKKERFSLILESASTNQTSMYLCVSSSPGTGAYEQYFGPGTRLTVT.

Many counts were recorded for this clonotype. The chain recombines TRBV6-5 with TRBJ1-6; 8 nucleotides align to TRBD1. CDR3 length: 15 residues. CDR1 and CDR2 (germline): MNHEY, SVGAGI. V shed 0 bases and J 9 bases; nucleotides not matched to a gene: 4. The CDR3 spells CASSYSQGAVSPLHF. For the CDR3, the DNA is TGTGCCAGCAGTTACTCGCAGGGGGCGGTTTCACCCCTCCACTTT.

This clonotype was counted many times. For the CDR3, the DNA is TGTGCCGCAGGACAGTATAATTCACCCCTCCACTTT. This codes for CAAGQYNSPLHF. The V call is TRBV24-1, the J call TRBJ1-6; D possibly corresponds to TRBD1 (6 bases). Trimming removed 12 bases at V and 4 bases at J, with 9 bases between. Germline V gives CDR1 KGHDR, CDR2 SFDVKD. CDR3 size: 12 residues.

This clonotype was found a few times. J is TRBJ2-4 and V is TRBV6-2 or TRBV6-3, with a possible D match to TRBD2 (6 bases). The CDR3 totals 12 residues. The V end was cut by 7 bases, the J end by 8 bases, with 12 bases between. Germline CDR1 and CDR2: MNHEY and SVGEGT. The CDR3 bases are TGTGCCAGCACAGGACCGGGGGACATTCAGTACTTC. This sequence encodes CASTGPGDIQYF.

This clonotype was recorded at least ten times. CDR3 residues: CSVDQSNYGYTF. Written as DNA, the CDR3 is TGCAGCGTTGATCAGTCTAACTATGGCTACACCTTC. The chain recombines TRBV29-1 with TRBJ1-2, with D unresolved. The CDR3 is made up of 12 amino acids. Per the germline V gene, CDR1 is SQVTM and CDR2 is ANQGSEA. Trimming cost V 3 bases and J 0 bases, with 5 bases left between them.

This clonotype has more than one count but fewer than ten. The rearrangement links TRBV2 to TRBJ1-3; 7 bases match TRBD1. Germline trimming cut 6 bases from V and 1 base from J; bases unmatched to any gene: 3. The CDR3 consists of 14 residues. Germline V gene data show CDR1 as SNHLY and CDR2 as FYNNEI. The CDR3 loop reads CASRQTGSGNTIYF. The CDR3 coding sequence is TGTGCCAGCAGGCAGACAGGGTCTGGAAACACCATATATTTT.

The CDR3 coding sequence is TGTGCCACCAGCGGGGGGCGCGGAGAGACCCAGTACTTC. Translation gives CATSGGRGETQYF. This sequence joins TRBV15 and TRBJ2-5; TRBD1 or TRBD2 may be the D gene (6 bases each). Germline V CDR1 and CDR2: LNHNV, YYDKDF (reference sequence). The ends were cut back, 5 bases at V and 4 bases at J, with 11 bases in the middle. The CDR3 covers 13 residues.

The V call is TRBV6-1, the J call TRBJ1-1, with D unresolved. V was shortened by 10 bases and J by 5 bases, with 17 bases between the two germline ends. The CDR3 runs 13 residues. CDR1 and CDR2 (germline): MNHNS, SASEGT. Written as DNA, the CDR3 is TGTGCCACCCGCCCCGGGGTTTATACTGAAGCTTTCTTT. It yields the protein CATRPGVYTEAFF.

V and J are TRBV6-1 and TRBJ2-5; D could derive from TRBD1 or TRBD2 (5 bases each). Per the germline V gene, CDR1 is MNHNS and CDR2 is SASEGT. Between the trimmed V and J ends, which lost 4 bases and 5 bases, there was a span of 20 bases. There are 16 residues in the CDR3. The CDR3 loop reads CASSVYRDPSLETQYF. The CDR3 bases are TGTGCCAGCAGTGTTTATCGGGACCCTTCCCTTGAGACCCAGTACTTC.

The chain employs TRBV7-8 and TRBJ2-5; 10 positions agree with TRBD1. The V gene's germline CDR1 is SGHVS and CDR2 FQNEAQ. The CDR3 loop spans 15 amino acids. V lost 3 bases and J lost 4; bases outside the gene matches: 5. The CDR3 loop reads CASSLGQGNGETQYF. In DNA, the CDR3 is TGTGCCAGCAGCTTGGGACAGGGGAATGGAGAGACCCAGTACTTC.